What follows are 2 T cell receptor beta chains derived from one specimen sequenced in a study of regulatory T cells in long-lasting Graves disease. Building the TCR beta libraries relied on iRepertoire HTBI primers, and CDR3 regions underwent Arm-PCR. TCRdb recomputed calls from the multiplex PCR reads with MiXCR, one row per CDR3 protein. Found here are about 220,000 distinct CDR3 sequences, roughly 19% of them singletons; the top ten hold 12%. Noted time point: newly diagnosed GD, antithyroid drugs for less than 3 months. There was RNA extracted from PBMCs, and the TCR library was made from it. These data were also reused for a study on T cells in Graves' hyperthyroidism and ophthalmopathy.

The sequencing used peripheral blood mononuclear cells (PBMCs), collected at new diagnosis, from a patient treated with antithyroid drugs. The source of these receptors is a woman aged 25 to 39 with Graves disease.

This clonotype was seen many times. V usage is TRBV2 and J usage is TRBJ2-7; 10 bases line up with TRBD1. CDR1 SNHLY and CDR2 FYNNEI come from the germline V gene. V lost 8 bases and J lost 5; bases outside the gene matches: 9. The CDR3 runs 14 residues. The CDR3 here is CASSFGQGVNEQYF. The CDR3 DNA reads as TGTGCCAGCTCCTTTGGACAGGGGGTCAACGAGCAGTACTTC.

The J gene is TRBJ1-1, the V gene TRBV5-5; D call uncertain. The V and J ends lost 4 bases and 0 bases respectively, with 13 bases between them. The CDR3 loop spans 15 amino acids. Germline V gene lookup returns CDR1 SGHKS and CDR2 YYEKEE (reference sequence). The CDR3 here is CASSPSTVMNTEAFF. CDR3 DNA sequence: TGTGCCAGCAGCCCTTCAACAGTTATGAACACTGAAGCTTTCTTT.